A single T cell receptor (beta chain) is shown here with its context. Antigen unknown. Trimming left V 7 bases short and J 10 bases short, with 19 bases between. The CDR3 consists of 13 residues. Indicated treatment: roughly 19 received Ad26.COV2.S at low or high dose, single or two shots; about 5 received placebo; per-sample allocation not given. Day 63 following the first vaccine or placebo injection was when the samples were taken. The sample is drawn from a study of Ad26.COV2.S vaccination and SARS-CoV-2 variants. The wider study: A COV1001 Ad26.COV2.S trial-arm participant provided the sample. Study-wide results and caveats: Comparability of non-spike TCR breadth was observed across vaccine and placebo recipients.

Sequenced by immunoSEQ multiplex PCR; TCRdb stores in-frame clones only, minus some. The table includes 450,000 to 550,000 clones, nearly 90% detected once. The sequence came from a person between 18 and 65 years old who received the Ad26.COV2.S COVID-19 vaccine or a placebo. The genes are TRBV12-3 or TRBV12-4 and TRBJ1-1, with D possibly being TRBD1 (5 bases). Sequencing was performed on peripheral blood, taken in a trial of Ad26.COV2.S vaccine versus placebo. The CDR3 coding sequence is TGTGCCAGCACCCAGAGGGGAGGGTGGCGAGCTTTCTTT. It yields the protein CASTQRGGWRAFF.